This record covers a single T cell receptor (beta chain). Clones were read by immunoSEQ multiplex PCR, and TCRdb kept only the in-frame ones, dropping some. There are 8,500 to 10,000 clones in the sample; around 80% occur only once, and roughly three fifths lies in the top ten. This record belongs to a study of T cell clones after liver transplantation. Study summary: Pre-transplant mixed lymphocyte reactions yielded third-party-reactive TCRbeta sequences as comparators for graft-donor-reactive sequences.

The CDR3 totals 15 residues. V lost 7 bases and J lost 8; bases outside the gene matches: 13. Germline V lookup: CDR1 ENHRY, CDR2 SYGVKD. The V and J genes are TRBV10-3 and TRBJ1-2; 10 positions agree with TRBD1. The receptor comes from a human patient who received a liver transplant. The graft donor may account for some of the T cells. Sequenced here: CD8+ T cells from blood, sampled at the 22-month timepoint. The CDR3 loop is CAIMTPGQGSVGYTF. The CDR3 DNA sequence: TGTGCCATCATGACACCGGGACAGGGGTCGGTAGGCTACACCTTC.